The 22 T cell receptor beta chains below were found in one sample sequenced in a study of cytomegalovirus exposure and HLA in healthy donors. The PCR contained 60 Vbeta and 13 Jbeta primers. Produced via immunoSEQ multiplex PCR; TCRdb's table is partial and in-frame only. The sample yields around 92,000 clones, roughly four fifths seen once. Sequencing was performed on PBMCs. The receptors derive from a human donor in good health.

The chain recombines TRBV5-4 with TRBJ2-7; D remains ambiguous. Germline-derived CDR1 and CDR2 are SGHNT and YYREEE (reference sequence). This CDR3 is built from 13 residues. Trimming took off 1 base at V and 4 bases at J, with 9 bases between the two ends. The CDR3 DNA sequence: TGTGCCAGCAGCTTGTTATCCGGGTACGAGCAGTACTTC. This translates into CASSLLSGYEQYF.

This chain uses TRBV9 with TRBJ1-2; TRBD1 matches at 8 bases. J gave up 2 bases and V 2 bases, and 8 bases lay outside the gene matches. Germline CDR1 SGDLS, CDR2 YYNGEE. The CDR3 is made up of 16 amino acids. The CDR3: CASSVRTGNLNYGYTF. CDR3 sequence (DNA): TGTGCCAGCAGCGTCCGGACAGGGAACCTAAACTATGGCTACACCTTC.

The chain links TRBV2 to TRBJ1-2; TRBD1 agrees at 10 bases. The CDR3 is 15 amino acids. Germline trimming cut 7 bases from V and 4 bases from J; bases unmatched to any gene: 9. Germline V gene lookup returns CDR1 SNHLY and CDR2 FYNNEI. The CDR3 sequence is CASMHGTGDPYGYTF. As DNA, the CDR3 is TGTGCCAGCATGCACGGGACAGGGGATCCCTATGGCTACACCTTC.

This chain connects TRBV13 to TRBJ2-3; 7 nucleotides match TRBD2. The CDR3 spans 15 residues. Germline assignment: CDR1 PRHDT and CDR2 FYEKMQ (reference sequence). The trim removed 4 bases at V and 3 bases at J, leaving 7 bases unmatched. CDR3: CASSSGLQVTDTQYF. The CDR3 DNA is TGTGCCAGCAGCTCGGGACTACAGGTGACAGATACGCAGTATTTT.

The chain carries TRBV12-5 and TRBJ2-1; weak D call: TRBD2 (6 bases). The V and J ends lost 0 bases and 9 bases respectively, with 9 bases between them. The CDR3 has 13 amino acids. Germline lookup yields CDR1 LGHNT and CDR2 FRNRAP. This CDR3 is CASGLVAGSEQFF. The CDR3 nucleotides read TGTGCTAGTGGTTTGGTCGCGGGGTCTGAGCAGTTCTTC.

The rearrangement joins TRBV7-2 to TRBJ2-2; tentative D call: TRBD1 (5 bases). Germline CDR1 SGHTA, CDR2 FQGNSA. CDR3 length equals 15 residues. Trimming left V 0 bases short and J 8 bases short, with 13 bases between. CDR3 loop: CASSLAVAGKGELFF. The CDR3 coding sequence is TGTGCCAGCAGCTTAGCAGTGGCAGGGAAGGGGGAGCTGTTTTTT.

In nucleotides, the CDR3 is TGTGCCAGCAGCCCAAGACCACGCGGGAACACCGGGGAGCTGTTTTTT. Its protein is CASSPRPRGNTGELFF. The chain is built from TRBV7-2 and TRBJ2-2; D is uncertain. The germline V gene has CDR1 SGHTA and CDR2 FQGNSA. V shed 5 bases and J shed 1 base, with 14 bases lying between them. CDR3 length equals 16 residues.

The chain carries TRBV4-3 and TRBJ2-2, with TRBD1 as a possible D gene (5 bases). Germline V gene data show CDR1 as LGHNA and CDR2 as YSLEER. Trimming removed 4 bases at V and 2 bases at J, with 8 bases between. This CDR3 comprises 14 residues. The CDR3 region has the DNA TGCGCCAGCAGCCGATGGACAAACACCGGGGAGCTGTTTTTT. It translates to CASSRWTNTGELFF.

This chain joins TRBV10-2 and TRBJ1-5, with a weak D call TRBD1 (5 bases). The V gene lost 0 bases and the J gene lost 5 bases, with 8 bases spanning the gap. Germline-derived CDR1 and CDR2 are WSHSY and SAAADI. The CDR3 covers 14 residues. This CDR3 reads CASSESGVYQPQHF. CDR3 sequence (DNA): TGCGCCAGCAGTGAGTCAGGGGTTTATCAGCCCCAGCATTTT.

This clone was seen a few times. The chain links TRBV10-3 to TRBJ1-2, with 9 bases identical to TRBD1. The germline CDR1 and CDR2 sequences are ENHRY and SYGVKD. J was trimmed by 9 bases and V by 3 bases; bases with no gene match: 11. The CDR3 runs to 15 residues. The CDR3 region is CAISEPGQGSNSYTF. For the CDR3, the DNA is TGTGCCATCAGTGAACCGGGACAGGGCAGTAATAGCTACACCTTC.

The chain combines TRBV10-1 with TRBJ1-2, with TRBD1 identical over 7 bases. The length of the CDR3 is 17 residues. With V trimmed by 7 bases and J by 5 bases, 19 bases remained unmatched. The V gene's germline CDR1 is WNHNN and CDR2 SYGVQD (reference sequence). CDR3 loop: CASNEKGTAPSVYGYTF. The DNA for the CDR3 is TGCGCCAGCAATGAAAAAGGGACAGCGCCGTCAGTTTATGGCTACACCTTC.

The rearrangement joins TRBV9 to TRBJ2-1; perhaps TRBD1 as D (6 bases). The CDR3 has 14 amino acids. Germline CDR1 and CDR2: SGDLS and YYNGEE. The V end lost 2 bases, the J end lost 1 base, and 7 bases lay between the germline ends. The CDR3 region has the DNA TGTGCCAGCAGCGTGGACAGTTCCTACAATGAGCAGTTCTTC. This codes for CASSVDSSYNEQFF.

The chain links TRBV9 to TRBJ1-6; D perhaps matches TRBD1 (6 bases). The CDR3 has 15 amino acids. The germline gives CDR1 SGDLS, CDR2 YYNGEE. V gave up 5 bases and J gave up 8 bases, with 17 bases separating them. The CDR3 region is CASRGAAGQDSPLHF. The CDR3 region has the DNA TGTGCCAGCAGGGGGGCCGCGGGTCAGGATTCACCCCTCCACTTT.

The chain uses TRBV6-5 and TRBJ1-1; D perhaps matches TRBD1 (6 bases). The V gene lost 2 bases and the J gene lost 8 bases, with 15 bases spanning the gap. Germline V gene data show CDR1 as MNHEY and CDR2 as SVGAGI. The CDR3 loop spans 14 amino acids. The CDR3 spells CASSYTGYREEAFF. The CDR3 region has the DNA TGTGCCAGCAGTTACACTGGGTACAGGGAAGAAGCTTTCTTT.

Only a few counts were recorded for this clone. J is TRBJ2-7 and V is TRBV19, with TRBD2 as a possible D gene (6 bases). The V and J ends lost 1 base and 5 bases respectively, with 15 bases between them. This CDR3 spans 15 amino acids. Germline V lookup: CDR1 LNHDA, CDR2 SQIVND (reference sequence). The DNA of the CDR3 is TGTGCCAGTAGTATAGTTGGAGGGCCTAACGACGAGCAGTACTTC. Translation gives CASSIVGGPNDEQYF.

CDR3 nucleotides: TGCGCCAGCACCGATGGAGGGACAGGGCATGGCTACACCTTC. Its translation is CASTDGGTGHGYTF. The gene calls are TRBV5-1 and TRBJ1-2; TRBD1 aligns across 9 bases. The ends lost 6 bases at V and 6 bases at J; junction bases unmatched: 9. Germline assignment: CDR1 SGHRS and CDR2 YFSETQ. This CDR3 comprises 14 residues.

The chain uses TRBV7-2 and TRBJ2-1; the match to TRBD2 covers 10 bases. Germline V CDR1 and CDR2: SGHTA, FQGNSA. The CDR3 covers 15 residues. Unmatched junction bases numbered 5, after V lost 3 bases and J lost 6 bases. The CDR3, as DNA: TGTGCCAGCAGCTTTGCTAGCGGGGGACCCAATGAGCAGTTCTTC. It codes for CASSFASGGPNEQFF.

This sequence joins TRBV6-6 and TRBJ2-7; TRBD1 aligns across 9 bases. The germline V gene encodes CDR1 MNHNY and CDR2 SVGAGI (reference sequence). This CDR3 has 13 amino acids. The CDR3: CVVRDRGYGEQYF. In DNA form, the CDR3 reads TGTGTAGTTAGAGACAGGGGGTACGGCGAGCAGTACTTC.

In this sample, this clone turned up a few times. The genes are TRBV5-4 and TRBJ2-3; a possible D gene is TRBD2 (6 bases). The V gene lost 2 bases and the J gene lost 1 base, with 11 bases spanning the gap. CDR1 is SGHNT and CDR2 is YYREEE in the germline V gene (reference sequence). CDR3 length: 15 residues. The CDR3 region has the DNA TGTGCCAGCAGCTTACTGACTAGTCGCACAGATACGCAGTATTTT. Its translation: CASSLLTSRTDTQYF.

The chain is built from TRBV2 and TRBJ2-3; no reliable D call. Looked up from germline, CDR1 is SNHLY and CDR2 is FYNNEI. The CDR3 is made up of 14 amino acids. Trimming removed 6 bases at V and 2 bases at J, with 12 bases between. The CDR3 sequence is CASSARLDTDTQYF. The CDR3 DNA reads as TGTGCCAGCAGCGCTAGACTCGACACAGATACGCAGTATTTT.

V usage is TRBV30 and J usage is TRBJ1-4; 7 positions agree with TRBD1. From germline, CDR1 is GTSNPN and CDR2 SVGIG (reference sequence). The CDR3 consists of 15 residues. The trim removed 4 bases at V and 8 bases at J, leaving 13 bases unmatched. As DNA, the CDR3 is TGTGCCTGGAAGGCGACACAGGGGCTTGGGGAAAAACTGTTTTTT. Translation gives CAWKATQGLGEKLFF.

The V gene is TRBV7-8, the J gene TRBJ2-1, with 10 positions matching TRBD2. Germline values: CDR1 SGHVS, CDR2 FQNEAQ. The CDR3 has 15 residues. After removal of 4 bases from V and 6 bases from J, the junction contained 6 bases not matched to a gene. CDR3 sequence: CASSSLAGVVNEQFF. CDR3 DNA sequence: TGTGCCAGCAGCTCTCTAGCGGGAGTAGTCAATGAGCAGTTCTTC.